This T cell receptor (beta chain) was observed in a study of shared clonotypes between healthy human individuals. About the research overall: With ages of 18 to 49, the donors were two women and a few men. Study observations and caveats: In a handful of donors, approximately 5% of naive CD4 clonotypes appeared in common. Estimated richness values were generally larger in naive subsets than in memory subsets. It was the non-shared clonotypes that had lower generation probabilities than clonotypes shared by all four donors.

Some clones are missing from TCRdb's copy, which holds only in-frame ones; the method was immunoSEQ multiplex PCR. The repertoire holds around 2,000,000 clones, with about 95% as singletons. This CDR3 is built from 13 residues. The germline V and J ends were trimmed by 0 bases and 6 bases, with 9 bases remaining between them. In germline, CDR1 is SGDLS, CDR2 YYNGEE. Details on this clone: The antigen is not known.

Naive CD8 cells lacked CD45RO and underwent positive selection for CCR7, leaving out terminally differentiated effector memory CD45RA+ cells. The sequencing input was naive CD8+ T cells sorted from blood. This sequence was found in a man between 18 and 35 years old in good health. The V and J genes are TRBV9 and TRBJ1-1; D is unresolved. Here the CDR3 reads CASSVAGYAEAFF. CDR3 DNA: TGTGCCAGCAGCGTAGCTGGGTACGCTGAAGCTTTCTTT.